This T cell receptor beta chain was obtained from a study of regulatory T cells in long-lasting Graves disease. In the study overall: Antithyroid drugs had been taken under 3 months by newly diagnosed Graves' patients.

The TCR beta library used iRepertoire HTBI primers with Arm-PCR amplification of CDR3. TCRdb redid the calling of the multiplex PCR reads with MiXCR, one entry per CDR3 protein. The sample lists approximately 360,000 distinct CDR3 sequences, 12% seen once, with approximately 20% in the top ten. This clonotype was seen ten or more times. The CDR3 runs 13 residues. The V gene lost 4 bases and the J gene lost 1 base, with 8 bases spanning the gap. CDR1 and CDR2 from the germline V gene are MNHNS and SASEGT. Indicated time point: newly diagnosed GD, antithyroid drugs for less than 3 months. With RNA extracted from PBMCs as input, the TCR library was made. The authors drew patients from an endocrinology department in Xi'an, China. These data were also filed under a second study, of T cells in Graves' hyperthyroidism and ophthalmopathy. As reported in that work: Blood also contained most expanded thyroid clonotypes above 0.001.

The receptor's source is a woman under 30 with Graves disease. Here the sequenced sample was peripheral blood mononuclear cells (PBMCs), taken at new diagnosis, from a patient treated with antithyroid drugs. This chain links TRBV6-1 with TRBJ2-7; D remains ambiguous. CDR3 in amino acids: CASSVPGSYEQYV. For the CDR3, the DNA is TGTGCCAGCAGTGTACCCGGATCCTACGAGCAGTACGTC.